The 11 T cell receptor beta chains below were found in one sample sequenced in a study of T cell repertoires in ileal Crohn's disease. Sequenced by immunoSEQ multiplex PCR; TCRdb stores in-frame clones only, minus some. This sample yields 8,000 or so clones, of which about 82% are seen a single time; 9.5% to 11% belongs to the top ten. Time point in this sample: inflamed ileum from the surgical specimen. The sample consisted of ileal tissue. The receptors stem from an adult with Crohn's disease.

The chain links TRBV5-8 to TRBJ2-5; possible D gene TRBD2, 7 bases. Germline CDR1 SGHTS, CDR2 YDEGEE. This CDR3 has 16 amino acids. The germline V and J ends were trimmed by 1 base and 1 base, with 14 bases remaining between them. The CDR3 DNA reads TGTGCCAGCAGCTTGCCGGGGGGCTCTTTCCAAGAGACCCAGTACTTC. Translating gives CASSLPGGSFQETQYF.

The CDR3 nucleotides read TGTGCCAGTAGACACAGGGGTACTAACTATGGCTACACCTTC. It encodes CASRHRGTNYGYTF. The V and J genes are TRBV19 and TRBJ1-2, with 7 bases fitting TRBD1. This CDR3 is 14 amino acids long. Looked up from germline, CDR1 is LNHDA and CDR2 is SQIVND (reference sequence). V shed 6 bases, J shed 0 bases, and the junction held 4 bases outside the gene matches.

The chain is built from TRBV6-5 and TRBJ1-5; D not certain. Between the trimmed V and J ends, which lost 0 bases and 0 bases, there was a span of 9 bases. The CDR3 length is 16 residues. CDR1 is MNHEY and CDR2 is SVGAGI in the germline V gene. CDR3 sequence (DNA): TGTGCCAGCAGTTACTCGTCTGACTATAGCAATCAGCCCCAGCATTTT. Amino acids: CASSYSSDYSNQPQHF.

On this clone: The germline gene is not matched at one end of the junction; a read error may be the cause. The genes are TRBV28 and TRBJ2-7; the D is unclear. The CDR3 extends over 12 amino acids. Germline-derived CDR1 and CDR2 are MDHEN and SYDVKM. The CDR3 loop reads CVSSLYFEEQYF. The CDR3 DNA reads TGTGTCAGCAGTTTGTACTTCGAGGAGCAGTACTTC. The entire variable domain, with the rest obtained from reference TRBV28 and TRBJ2-7, is as follows: DVKVTQSSRYLVKRTGEKVFLECVQDMDHENMFWYRQDPGLGLRLIYFSYDVKMKEKGDIPEGYSVSREKKERFSLILESASTNQTSMYLCVSSLYFEEQYFGPGTRLTVT.

The gene calls are TRBV5-6 and TRBJ2-7, with 8 bases aligning to TRBD2. J gave up 7 bases and V 1 base, and 10 bases lay outside the gene matches. Germline CDR1 SGHDT, CDR2 YYEEEE. The CDR3 has 15 amino acids. The chain's CDR3 is CASSLSGLGPREQYF. CDR3 in DNA: TGTGCCAGCAGCTTGTCGGGACTAGGGCCTCGAGAGCAGTACTTC.

This clone was observed a single time. The chain recombines TRBV5-1 with TRBJ2-1, with 9 nucleotides matching TRBD1. The V segment lost 0 bases and the J segment 8 bases; nucleotides outside the gene matches: 6. Per germline, CDR1 SGHRS and CDR2 YFSETQ. This CDR3 is built from 15 residues. CDR3 nucleotide sequence: TGCGCCAGCAGCTTGGTGGGACAGGGTGGGGATGAGCAGTTCTTC. Amino acids: CASSLVGQGGDEQFF.

This clone was seen more than once but under ten times. The chain is built from TRBV28 and TRBJ2-1, with D perhaps given as TRBD1 or TRBD2 (5 bases each). Looked up from germline, CDR1 is MDHEN and CDR2 is SYDVKM. The CDR3 extends over 11 amino acids. Trimming took 8 bases from V and 11 from J, leaving 13 bases between them. The CDR3 sequence is CASGRGDKQFF. Written as DNA, the CDR3 is TGTGCCAGCGGCAGAGGGGATAAGCAGTTCTTC.

The V gene is TRBV28, the J gene TRBJ2-1, with a tentative D call TRBD1 (6 bases). Germline CDR1 is MDHEN and CDR2 is SYDVKM. The V end was cut by 6 bases, the J end by 0 bases, with 24 bases between. The CDR3 length is 19 residues. The CDR3: CASSSLISQGSSSYNEQFF. CDR3 bases: TGTGCCAGCAGCTCACTGATTTCACAGGGATCGAGCTCCTACAATGAGCAGTTCTTC.

The J gene is TRBJ1-3, the V gene TRBV6-7; the D is unclear. TRBV6-7 carries the ORF label, with uncertain function. The V end lost 5 bases, the J end lost 7 bases, and 9 bases lay between the germline ends. The CDR3 sequence is 12 residues long. The CDR3 bases are TGTGCCAGCAGTGAAGGCCCCAACACCATATATTTT. Translating gives CASSEGPNTIYF.

This clone was seen just once. V usage is TRBV19 and J usage is TRBJ1-5, with 9 bases identical to TRBD1. CDR3 length: 14 residues. The ends lost 9 bases at V and 5 bases at J; junction bases unmatched: 8. CDR1 is LNHDA and CDR2 is SQIVND in the germline V gene (reference sequence). Here the CDR3 reads CASDGQGRDQPQHF. DNA of the CDR3: TGTGCCAGCGACGGACAGGGGCGCGATCAGCCCCAGCATTTT.

The rearrangement joins TRBV5-1 to TRBJ1-2, with D hard to call. Germline CDR1 reads SGHRS; CDR2 reads YFSETQ. V gave up 4 bases and J gave up 8 bases, with 18 bases separating them. This CDR3 contains 14 residues. CDR3 protein: CASSLNDGPWGYTF. CDR3 DNA: TGCGCCAGCAGCCTAAACGACGGGCCTTGGGGCTACACCTTC.